One TCR beta chain is described in this entry. Antigen: not known. Germline trimming cut 2 bases from V and 5 bases from J; bases unmatched to any gene: 5. Germline V gene data show CDR1 as MGHDK and CDR2 as SYGVNS. The CDR3 covers 16 residues. Here immunoSEQ multiplex PCR was the method, and the copy in TCRdb shows in-frame clones only, minus some. The sample lists 1.6 million or so clones; roughly 96% were seen once. There were only Caucasian adults among the donors, and all lived in Nashville, Tennessee. This sample stems from a study of shared clonotypes between healthy human individuals. The wider study: Three plates were used per donor for CD4 naive, three for CD4 memory, two for CD8 naive and one for CD8 memory.

Study-level results: Clonotypes shared by all four donors outscored non-shared clonotypes in generation probability.

The source is a man aged 25 to 45 in good health. The source material was naive CD4+ T cells sorted from blood. Subset meaning: CD45RA+ positively selected. The chain carries TRBV25-1 and TRBJ2-1; 11 positions match TRBD1. The CDR3 coding sequence is TGTGCCAGCAGTGAACCGGACAGGGGGCCGAACAATGAGCAGTTCTTC. Translating gives CASSEPDRGPNNEQFF.